The 15 T cell receptor beta chains below come from one sample, sequenced in a study of monozygotic twins with inflammatory bowel disease. TCRdb reprocessed the 5' RACE reads and keeps a single row for each CDR3 protein, giving no DNA. The sample yields 310,000 or so distinct CDR3 sequences, of which the top ten take up under 2.5%. The sample was blood. These TCRs come from a human donor with ulcerative colitis or Crohn's disease, or a healthy co-twin of an affected twin (not recorded which).

The chain employs TRBV7-9 and TRBJ2-1; TCRdb's D call of TRBD2 is untestable without DNA. CDR3 length: 15 amino acids. Germline V CDR1 and CDR2: SEHNR, FQNEAQ (reference sequence). CDR3 protein: CASSLVSGRGNEQFF.

This sequence joins TRBV7-2 and TRBJ2-5; TCRdb indicates TRBD1, and absent DNA this call remains unverified. The CDR3 has 17 amino acids. The germline V gene has CDR1 SGHTA and CDR2 FQGNSA. The CDR3 loop reads CASSLRGRTVIQETQYF. Complete variable domain (other parts from reference TRBV7-2 and TRBJ2-5): GAGVSQSPSNKVTEKGKDVELRCDPISGHTALYWYRQSLGQGLEFLIYFQGNSAPDKSGLPSDRFSAERTGGSVSTLTIQRTQQEDSAVYLCASSLRGRTVIQETQYFGPGTRLLVL.

The chain combines TRBV5-1 with TRBJ2-3; the D call from TCRdb, TRBD1, cannot be confirmed without DNA. Germline CDR1 and CDR2: SGHRS and YFSETQ. The CDR3 loop spans 17 amino acids. The CDR3 reads CASSPGTGGYGTDTQYF. Complete variable domain (other parts from reference TRBV5-1 and TRBJ2-3): KAGVTQTPRYLIKTRGQQVTLSCSPISGHRSVSWYQQTPGQGLQFLFEYFSETQRNKGNFPGRFSGRQFSNSRSEMNVSTLELGDSALYLCASSPGTGGYGTDTQYFGPGTRLTVL.

V and J are TRBV11-2 and TRBJ1-1; TCRdb picks TRBD1, but there is no DNA to check that call. From germline, CDR1 is SGHAT and CDR2 FQNNGV. This CDR3 has 19 residues. CDR3 in amino acids: CASRGFPRGPRSMNTEAFF.

The rearrangement joins TRBV7-9 to TRBJ2-1; TCRdb picks TRBD2, but there is no DNA to check that call. The CDR3 runs 16 residues. Germline assignment: CDR1 SEHNR and CDR2 FQNEAQ (reference sequence). The CDR3: CASSLVGKRAYNEQFF.

This CDR3 is CASTRDTEAFF. The chain joins TRBV12-3 or TRBV12-4 to TRBJ1-1. This CDR3 is built from 11 residues.

The chain employs TRBV5-1 and TRBJ2-3; there is no DNA to check the TCRdb D call of TRBD2. Germline CDR1 SGHRS, CDR2 YFSETQ. The length of the CDR3 is 16 residues. CDR3 in amino acids: CASSLIASGGTDTQYF.

V usage is TRBV4-1 and J usage is TRBJ2-1; with no DNA, the TCRdb D assignment of TRBD2 cannot be verified. The CDR3 runs to 16 residues. Per germline, CDR1 MGHRA and CDR2 YSYEKL. The CDR3 reads CASSLRGTSGRNEQFF.

The chain carries TRBV6-2 or TRBV6-3 and TRBJ2-7. The germline gives CDR1 MNHEY, CDR2 SVGEGT. CDR3 length: 13 amino acids. CDR3 region: CASSYIGNGEQYF.

The V and J genes are TRBV5-6 and TRBJ2-2; the D gene TCRdb calls, TRBD2, cannot be checked with no DNA. This CDR3 has 17 residues. Germline V gives CDR1 SGHDT, CDR2 YYEEEE. CDR3: CASSFIGQEDGGGELFF.

The CDR3 is CASSALMEARLYGYTF. The chain is built from TRBV27 and TRBJ1-2. Germline V gene lookup returns CDR1 MNHEY and CDR2 SMNVEV (reference sequence). The CDR3 covers 16 residues.

The genes are TRBV7-6 and TRBJ2-1; TCRdb selects TRBD2, and the lack of DNA leaves this call unchecked. Germline lookup yields CDR1 SGHVS and CDR2 FNYEAQ. The CDR3 has 15 amino acids. CDR3 protein: CASSYLAGEVNEQFF.

The chain has TRBV29-1 and TRBJ2-2; TCRdb indicates TRBD1, and absent DNA this call remains unverified. Germline loops: CDR1 SQVTM, CDR2 ANQGSEA. The CDR3 contains 13 residues. The CDR3 here is CSVFRTDTGELFF.

The chain links TRBV7-4 to TRBJ1-5. Germline V lookup: CDR1 SGHVT, CDR2 SQSDAQ. This CDR3 region has 16 residues. CDR3 protein: CASSFGPEYSNQPQHF.

The rearrangement joins TRBV5-1 to TRBJ1-4; with no DNA, the TCRdb D assignment of TRBD1 cannot be verified. The germline CDR1 and CDR2 sequences are SGHRS and YFSETQ. CDR3 size: 13 residues. CDR3 loop: CASRGPGGEKLFF.